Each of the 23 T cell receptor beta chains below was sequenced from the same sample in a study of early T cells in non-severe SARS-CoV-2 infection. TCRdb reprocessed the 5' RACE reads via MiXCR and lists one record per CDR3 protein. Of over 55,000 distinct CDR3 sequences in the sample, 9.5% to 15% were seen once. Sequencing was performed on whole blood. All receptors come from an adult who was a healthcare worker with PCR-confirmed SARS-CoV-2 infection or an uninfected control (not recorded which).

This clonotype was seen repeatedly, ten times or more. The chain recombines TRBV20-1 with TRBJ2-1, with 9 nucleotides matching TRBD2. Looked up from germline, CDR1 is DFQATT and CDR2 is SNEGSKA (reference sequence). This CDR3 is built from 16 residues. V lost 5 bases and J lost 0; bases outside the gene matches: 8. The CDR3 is CSAATPGLASYNEQFF. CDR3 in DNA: TGCAGTGCTGCAACCCCGGGACTAGCCTCCTACAATGAGCAGTTCTTC.

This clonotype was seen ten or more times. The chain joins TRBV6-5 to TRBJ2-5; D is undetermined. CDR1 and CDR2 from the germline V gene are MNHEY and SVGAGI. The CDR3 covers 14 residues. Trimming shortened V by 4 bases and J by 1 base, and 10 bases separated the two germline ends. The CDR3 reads CASSSWTGQETQYF. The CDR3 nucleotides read TGTGCCAGCAGTTCATGGACGGGCCAAGAGACCCAGTACTTC.

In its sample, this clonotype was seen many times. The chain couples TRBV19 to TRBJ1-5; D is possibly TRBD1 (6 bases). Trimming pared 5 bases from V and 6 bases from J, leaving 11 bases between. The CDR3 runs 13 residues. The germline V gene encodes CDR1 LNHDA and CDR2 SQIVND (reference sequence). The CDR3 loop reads CASSPDRSQPQHF. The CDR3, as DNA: TGTGCCAGTAGTCCAGACAGGTCTCAGCCCCAGCATTTT.

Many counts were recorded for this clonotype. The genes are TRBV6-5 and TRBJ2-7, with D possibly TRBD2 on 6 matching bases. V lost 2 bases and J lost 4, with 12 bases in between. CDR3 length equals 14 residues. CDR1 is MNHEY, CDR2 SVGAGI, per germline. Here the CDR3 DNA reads TGTGCCAGCAGTTACAGCCCGACTAGTTACGAGCAGTACTTC. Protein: CASSYSPTSYEQYF.

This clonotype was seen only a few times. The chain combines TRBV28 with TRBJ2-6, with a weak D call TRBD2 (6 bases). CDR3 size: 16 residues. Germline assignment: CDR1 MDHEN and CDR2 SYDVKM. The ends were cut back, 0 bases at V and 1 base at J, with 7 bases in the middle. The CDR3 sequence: CASSLWEGSGANVLTF. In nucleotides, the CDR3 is TGTGCCAGCAGTTTATGGGAGGGATCTGGGGCCAACGTCCTGACTTTC.

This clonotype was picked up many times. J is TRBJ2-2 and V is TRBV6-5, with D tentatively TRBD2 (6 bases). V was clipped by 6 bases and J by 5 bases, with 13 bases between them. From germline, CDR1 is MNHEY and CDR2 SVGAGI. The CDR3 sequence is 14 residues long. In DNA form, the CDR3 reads TGTGCCAGCAGGGACTACCGACGGACCGGGGAGCTGTTTTTT. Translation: CASRDYRRTGELFF.

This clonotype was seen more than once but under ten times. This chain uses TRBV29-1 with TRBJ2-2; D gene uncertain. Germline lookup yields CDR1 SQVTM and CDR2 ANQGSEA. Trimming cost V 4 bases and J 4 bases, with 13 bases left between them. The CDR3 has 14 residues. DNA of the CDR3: TGCAGCGTTGGCGGACCAGAGCGCACCGGGGAGCTGTTTTTT. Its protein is CSVGGPERTGELFF.

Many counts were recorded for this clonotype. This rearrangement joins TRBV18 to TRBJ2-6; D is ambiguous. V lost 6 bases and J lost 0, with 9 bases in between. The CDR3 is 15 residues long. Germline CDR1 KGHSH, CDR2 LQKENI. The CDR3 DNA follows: TGTGCCAGCTCGCCAAAAGTCTCTGGGGCCAACGTCCTGACTTTC. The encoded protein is CASSPKVSGANVLTF.

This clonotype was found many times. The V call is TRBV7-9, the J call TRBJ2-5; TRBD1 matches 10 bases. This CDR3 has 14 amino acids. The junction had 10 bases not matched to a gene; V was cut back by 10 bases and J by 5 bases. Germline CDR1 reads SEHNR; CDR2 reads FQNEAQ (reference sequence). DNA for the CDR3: TGTGCCATATCACCGGGACAGGGGACCGAGACCCAGTACTTC. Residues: CAISPGQGTETQYF.

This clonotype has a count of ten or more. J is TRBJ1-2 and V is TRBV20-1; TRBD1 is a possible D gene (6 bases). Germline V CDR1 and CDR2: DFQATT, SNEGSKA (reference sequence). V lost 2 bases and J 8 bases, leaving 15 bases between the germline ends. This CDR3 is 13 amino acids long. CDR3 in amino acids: CSARRGGRFGYTF. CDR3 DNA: TGCAGTGCTAGAAGAGGGGGGCGATTCGGCTACACCTTC.

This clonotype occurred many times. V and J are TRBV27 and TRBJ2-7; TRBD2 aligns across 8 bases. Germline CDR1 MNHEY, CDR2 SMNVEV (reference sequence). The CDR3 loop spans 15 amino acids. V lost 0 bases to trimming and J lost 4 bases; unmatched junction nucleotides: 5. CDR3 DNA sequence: TGTGCCAGCAGTTTATCGGCTAGCGGGCCGTACGAGCAGTACTTC. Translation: CASSLSASGPYEQYF.

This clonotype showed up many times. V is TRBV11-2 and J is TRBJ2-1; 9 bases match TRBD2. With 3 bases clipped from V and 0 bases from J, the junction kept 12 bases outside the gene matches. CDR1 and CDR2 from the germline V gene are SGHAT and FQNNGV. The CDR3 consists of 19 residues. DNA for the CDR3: TGTGCCAGCAGCTTTAGACTAGCGGATCTCGTTAGCTCCTACAATGAGCAGTTCTTC. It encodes CASSFRLADLVSSYNEQFF.

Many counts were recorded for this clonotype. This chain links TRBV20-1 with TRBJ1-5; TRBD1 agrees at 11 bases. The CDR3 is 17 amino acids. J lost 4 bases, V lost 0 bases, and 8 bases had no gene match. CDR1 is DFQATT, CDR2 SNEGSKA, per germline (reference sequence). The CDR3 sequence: CSAREWTGGAGNQPQHF. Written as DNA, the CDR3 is TGCAGTGCTAGAGAATGGACAGGGGGCGCGGGAAATCAGCCCCAGCATTTT.

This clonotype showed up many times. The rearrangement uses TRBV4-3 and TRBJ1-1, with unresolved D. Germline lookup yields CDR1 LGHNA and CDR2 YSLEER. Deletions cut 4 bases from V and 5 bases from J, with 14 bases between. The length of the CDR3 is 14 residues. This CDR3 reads CASSPRERGTEAFF. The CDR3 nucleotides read TGCGCCAGCAGCCCCCGGGAAAGAGGGACTGAAGCTTTCTTT.

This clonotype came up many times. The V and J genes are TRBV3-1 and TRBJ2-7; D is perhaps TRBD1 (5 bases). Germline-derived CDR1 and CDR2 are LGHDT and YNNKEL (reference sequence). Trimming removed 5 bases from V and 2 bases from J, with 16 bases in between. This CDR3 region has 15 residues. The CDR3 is CASSSKDSAPYEQYF. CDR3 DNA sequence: TGTGCCAGCAGCTCAAAAGACAGTGCCCCCTACGAGCAGTACTTC.

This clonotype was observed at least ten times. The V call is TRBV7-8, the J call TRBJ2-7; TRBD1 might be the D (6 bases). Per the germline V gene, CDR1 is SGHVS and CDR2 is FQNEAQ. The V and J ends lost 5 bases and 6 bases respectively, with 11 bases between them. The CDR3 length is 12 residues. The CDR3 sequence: CASSRPGAEQYF. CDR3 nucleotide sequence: TGTGCCAGCAGCCGGCCAGGGGCCGAGCAGTACTTC.

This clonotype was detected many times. The CDR3, as DNA: TGTGCCAGCAGTTTTCGGTTTGTTGCAAATGAGCAGTTCTTC. Its translation: CASSFRFVANEQFF. This chain connects TRBV12-3 or TRBV12-4 to TRBJ2-1; D uncertain. V shed 3 bases and J shed 7 bases, with 13 bases lying between them. The CDR3 covers 14 residues.

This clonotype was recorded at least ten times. The CDR3 sequence: CSANRDLNTEAFF. CDR3 nucleotide sequence: TGCAGTGCTAATCGGGACTTGAACACTGAAGCTTTCTTT. The chain joins TRBV20-1 to TRBJ1-1, with D perhaps TRBD1 (5 bases). CDR3 length equals 13 residues. Germline V gene data show CDR1 as DFQATT and CDR2 as SNEGSKA (reference sequence). Trimming took 4 bases from V and 0 from J, leaving 9 bases between them.

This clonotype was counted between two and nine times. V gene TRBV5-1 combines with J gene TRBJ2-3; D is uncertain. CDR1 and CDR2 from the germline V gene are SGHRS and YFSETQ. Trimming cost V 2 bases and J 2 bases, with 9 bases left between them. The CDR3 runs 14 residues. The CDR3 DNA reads TGCGCCAGCAGCTTCCAATGGAACACAGATACGCAGTATTTT. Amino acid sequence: CASSFQWNTDTQYF.

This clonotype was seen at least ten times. The CDR3 DNA follows: TGTGCCAGCAGTTGCGCGGGACTCGCAACCACAGATACGCAGTATTTT. As protein: CASSCAGLATTDTQYF. The genes are TRBV6-9 and TRBJ2-3, with D possibly matching TRBD2 (6 bases). The CDR3 consists of 16 residues. Germline V CDR1 and CDR2: MNHGY, SVAAGI. Trimming stripped 4 bases from V and 2 bases from J, with 16 bases between.

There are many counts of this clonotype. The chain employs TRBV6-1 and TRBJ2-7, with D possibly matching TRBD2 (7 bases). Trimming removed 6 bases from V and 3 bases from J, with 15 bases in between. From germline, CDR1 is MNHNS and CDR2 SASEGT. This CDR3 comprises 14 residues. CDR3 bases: TGTGCCAGCAGCCGGGGGGACACCTTCTACGAGCAGTACTTC. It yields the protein CASSRGDTFYEQYF.

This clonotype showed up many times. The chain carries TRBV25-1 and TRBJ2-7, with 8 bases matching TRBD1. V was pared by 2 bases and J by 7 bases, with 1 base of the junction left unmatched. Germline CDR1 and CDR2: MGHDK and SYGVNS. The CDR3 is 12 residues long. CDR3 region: CASSEGTGEQYF. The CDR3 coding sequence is TGTGCCAGCAGTGAAGGGACAGGAGAGCAGTACTTC.

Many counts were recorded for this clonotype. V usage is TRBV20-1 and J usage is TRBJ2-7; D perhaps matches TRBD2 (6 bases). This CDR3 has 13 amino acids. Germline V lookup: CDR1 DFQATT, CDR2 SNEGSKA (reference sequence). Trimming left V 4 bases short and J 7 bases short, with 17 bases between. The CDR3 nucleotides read TGCAGTGCTACCCATGAGGGAGGAAGTGAGCAGTACTTC. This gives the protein CSATHEGGSEQYF.